Sequencing of this T cell receptor beta chain was carried out in a study of regulatory T cells in long-lasting Graves disease. This sample's time point: newly diagnosed GD, antithyroid drugs for less than 3 months. RNA extracted from PBMCs served as the sequencing template. The germline V gene encodes CDR1 DFQATT and CDR2 SNEGSKA (reference sequence). The CDR3 has 12 residues. V was clipped by 0 bases and J by 8 bases, with 8 bases between them. Building of the TCR beta libraries involved iRepertoire HTBI primers and Arm-PCR of CDR3 regions. TCRdb re-analysed the multiplex PCR reads in MiXCR, keeping a single row per CDR3 protein. This sample yields hundreds of thousands of distinct CDR3 sequences, of which roughly 15% are seen a single time; roughly 25% belongs to the top ten. This same sample was also taken into another study, of T cells in Graves' hyperthyroidism and ophthalmopathy.

The clonotype comes from a woman aged 35-60 years with Graves disease. This specimen consisted of peripheral blood mononuclear cells (PBMCs), obtained at new diagnosis, from a patient treated with antithyroid drugs. V usage is TRBV20-1 and J usage is TRBJ2-1; D uncertain. The CDR3 coding sequence is TGCAGTGCTAGAGATGATTCGTATGAGCAGTTCTTC. Its protein is CSARDDSYEQFF.